These T cell receptor beta chains were read from a single sample in a study of blood T cell repertoires in COVID-19. Profiled with immunoSEQ multiplex PCR; TCRdb holds only in-frame clones, not every one. The data hold a few hundred thousand clones, with under 90% observed a single time. The sequencing input was PBMCs or T cells enriched from blood (not recorded which). These receptors originate from a man aged 25 to 45 with acute COVID-19. Both conserved end residues are part of each CDR3. The order of the fields is V gene, J gene, clone size, D gene, CDR3 protein. D genes are given only for firm matches. Not all rows give a size; the values are once, few, many and, for expanded clones, a class.

TRBV28	TRBJ2-3	once	NA	CASNGLLGVDTQYF
TRBV4-1	TRBJ1-2	NA	NA	CATSPVENYGYTF
TRBV5-1	TRBJ1-1	NA	NA	CASSRARDTEAFF
TRBV5-1	TRBJ1-1	NA	NA	CASSLVPGTRQNTEAFF
TRBV28	TRBJ2-1	NA	TRBD1	CASTFTGTGNNEQFF
TRBV2	TRBJ1-5	NA	NA	CASRPGRDNQPQHF
TRBV19	TRBJ1-1	NA	NA	CASRPDQGNTEAFF
TRBV27	TRBJ1-2	NA	NA	CASLLRDNGYTF
TRBV25-1	TRBJ2-1	NA	TRBD1	CASSVDRTRNEQFF
TRBV3-1/TRBV3-2	TRBJ2-5	once	TRBD2	CASSSWTSTETQYF
TRBV28	TRBJ1-2	NA	NA	CASSYQGRNYGYTF
TRBV25-1	TRBJ1-2	few	TRBD1	CASSDSTGGINGYTF
TRBV27	TRBJ1-5	NA	NA	CASRLYDDQPQHF
TRBV24-1	TRBJ2-5	NA	TRBD1	CATSDIGQGRETQYF
TRBV5-1	TRBJ2-5	NA	NA	CASSLVVEETQYF
TRBV19	TRBJ2-4	once	TRBD2	CASSMIAGGWNIQYF
TRBV7-2	TRBJ2-3	NA	TRBD2	CASSLRTSGGLNTDTQYF
TRBV11-2	TRBJ1-6	NA	NA	CASSLLGPADNSPLHF
TRBV27	TRBJ1-5	NA	TRBD1	CASSLTGGVQPQHF
TRBV4-1	TRBJ2-5	NA	TRBD2	CASSLRPAGLQETQYF
TRBV9	TRBJ1-2	NA	TRBD1	CASSTDLGQIYGYTF
TRBV7-9	TRBJ2-1	NA	TRBD1	CASSLPAGQAEQFF
TRBV19	TRBJ1-5	NA	NA	CASKGEYSNQPQHF
TRBV9	TRBJ2-3	NA	TRBD2	CASSDTSGRKEDTQYF
TRBV27	TRBJ1-5	few	NA	CASRPTVARLSAQHF
TRBV28	TRBJ1-2	NA	NA	CASLQGVTGEGYTF
TRBV29-1	TRBJ1-2	NA	TRBD1	CSVVSGTGIVYGYTF
TRBV5-4	TRBJ1-5	NA	NA	CASSFGNQPQHF
TRBV6-5	TRBJ1-4	NA	NA	CASSQLGGSNEKLFF
TRBV5-4	TRBJ1-1	NA	NA	CASSLQSGHDTEAFF
TRBV5-1	TRBJ1-3	few	NA	CASSWGPSGNTIYF
TRBV3-1/TRBV3-2	TRBJ2-1	NA	NA	CASSQVRNEQFF
TRBV7-2	TRBJ2-1	NA	TRBD2	CASSLDSSGRDEQFF
TRBV27	TRBJ1-2	NA	TRBD1	CASSRQGLGYTF
TRBV5-1	TRBJ2-3	once	NA	CASSLVQSTDTQYF
TRBV10-1	TRBJ2-3	many	NA	CASSPSGRVATDTQYF
TRBV6-4	TRBJ2-3	once	NA	CASSPNRWSDPDTQYF
TRBV7-3	TRBJ2-3	NA	NA	CASSLFMDTQYF
TRBV16	TRBJ2-2	NA	TRBD2	CASSPPLSGRLTGELFF
TRBV28	TRBJ1-2	few	TRBD1	CASSLAGTDYGYTF
TRBV6-1	TRBJ1-4	few	TRBD1	CASSEEGQGSEKLFF
TRBV9	TRBJ2-3	NA	TRBD2	CASSVVGTSSTDTQYF
TRBV5-8	TRBJ1-5	NA	NA	CASSLYRGGSNQPQHF
TRBV10-3	TRBJ2-5	once	NA	CAISEQQQETQYF
TRBV6-4	TRBJ2-3	NA	TRBD2	CASSDTGGPVDTQYF